This TCR beta chain was documented in a study of T cell responses to AZD1222 COVID-19 vaccine. Measured with immunoSEQ multiplex PCR; TCRdb has only the in-frame clones, and not every one. The sample yields around 180,000 clones, 88% seen once. About this clone: Its matching antigen is unknown.

Study-level results: A rise in Spike-specific TCR breadth and depth followed two AZD1222 doses. Spike-wide vaccine-associated CD4 TCRs dominated at 160-218 and 743-854. Most donors were white British and more were female, and clonal diversity was possibly underestimated. Repertoires in all cases were sampled only once the peak T cell response had passed.

In germline, CDR1 is MNHEY, CDR2 SVGEGT. Trimming took off 6 bases at V and 5 bases at J, with 13 bases between the two ends. The CDR3 loop spans 13 amino acids. The sequence was obtained from an adult in good health. This chain links TRBV6-2 or TRBV6-3 with TRBJ1-1; D may be TRBD1 (5 bases). Specimen: peripheral blood, collected on day 0 of AZD1222 vaccination. CDR3 sequence: CASSQGSWTEAFF. The DNA for the CDR3 is TGTGCCAGCAGCCAGGGTTCGTGGACTGAAGCTTTCTTT.